The subject of this entry is one T cell receptor beta chain. Its antigen is as yet unknown. Profiled with immunoSEQ multiplex PCR; TCRdb holds only in-frame clones, not every one. Among 100,000 to 150,000 clones listed, about 92% were seen once. The record originates from a study of T cell responses to AZD1222 COVID-19 vaccine. Study-wide results and caveats: Breadth and depth of Spike-specific TCRs rose after two AZD1222 doses. Recipients of AZD1222 seropositive at baseline numbered only five or six. Donors were chiefly white British, with a greater number of females, and clonal diversity was perhaps underestimated.

This CDR3 has 19 amino acids. Germline CDR1 and CDR2: SGHRS and YFSETQ. The ends lost 5 bases at V and 3 bases at J; junction bases unmatched: 17. The sequence was obtained from an adult in good health. The sequencing here drew on peripheral blood, taken on day 0 of MenACWY control vaccination. The rearrangement links TRBV5-1 to TRBJ2-3; TRBD1 matches 11 bases. In DNA, the CDR3 is TGCGCCAGCAGTCCGGTTCTGTCGGGGACAGGGGGTTTGACAGATACGCAGTATTTT. The encoded protein is CASSPVLSGTGGLTDTQYF.